This T cell receptor (beta chain) was obtained from a study of blood T cell repertoires in COVID-19. Study context: The analysed material was cDNA or gDNA that came from T cells, B-cell-depleted T cells, or PBMCs.

This CDR3 is 15 amino acids long. In germline, CDR1 is MNHEY, CDR2 SVGAGI. Trimming stripped 0 bases from V and 0 bases from J, with 8 bases between. Method: immunoSEQ multiplex PCR; TCRdb's copy keeps in-frame clones and lacks some. The sample shows approximately 140,000 clones, roughly four fifths of them seen only once. Participant age was roughly 18 to 89 years, and participants resided in roughly 25 US areas. Researchers sorted participants into cohorts using their self-reported clinical history. Sample: PBMCs or T cells enriched from blood (not recorded which). The TCR comes from a woman in her forties or fifties with acute COVID-19. This rearrangement joins TRBV6-5 to TRBJ1-1; D not resolved. The CDR3 DNA is TGTGCCAGCAGTTACTCAGGCGGGATGAACACTGAAGCTTTCTTT. It yields the protein CASSYSGGMNTEAFF.